These 19 T cell receptor beta chains originate from one sample sequenced in a study of blood T cell repertoires in COVID-19. TCRdb keeps only in-frame clones here, not all; method: immunoSEQ multiplex PCR. The sample yields about 110,000 clones, less than 85% seen once. Sequences were obtained from peripheral blood. The receptors shown here come from a woman of 80 years or more with acute or convalescent COVID-19.

The chain links TRBV18 to TRBJ1-2; D gene unclear. This CDR3 has 14 amino acids. Per germline, CDR1 KGHSH and CDR2 LQKENI. The V end lost 2 bases, the J end lost 4 bases, and 11 bases lay between the germline ends. The chain's CDR3 is CASSPAQATYGYTF. The CDR3 DNA reads TGTGCCAGCTCACCAGCCCAGGCAACCTATGGCTACACCTTC.

The gene calls are TRBV7-6 and TRBJ2-2; 7 bases fit TRBD1. The CDR3 loop spans 15 amino acids. CDR1 and CDR2 from the germline V gene are SGHVS and FNYEAQ. The J segment lost 1 base and the V segment lost 3 bases, leaving 2 bases of the junction unmatched. The CDR3 nucleotides are TGTGCCAGCAGCTTCAGGACAGGGAACACCGGGGAGCTGTTTTTT. This translates into CASSFRTGNTGELFF.

The chain joins TRBV5-6 to TRBJ1-5; D is unresolved. The V gene's germline CDR1 is SGHDT and CDR2 YYEEEE. CDR3 size: 12 residues. The V and J ends lost 3 bases and 4 bases respectively, with 5 bases between them. CDR3 residues: CASSSRNQPQHF. The CDR3 coding sequence is TGTGCCAGCAGCTCTAGAAATCAGCCCCAGCATTTT.

The genes are TRBV7-2 and TRBJ1-4; 8 nucleotides line up with TRBD1. The ends lost 5 bases at V and 10 bases at J; junction bases unmatched: 9. Per the germline V gene, CDR1 is SGHTA and CDR2 is FQGNSA. The CDR3 is 14 residues long. The CDR3, as DNA: TGTGCCAGCAGCCCTCGACAGGGACAGGCAAAACTGTTTTTT. It codes for CASSPRQGQAKLFF.

The V gene is TRBV18, the J gene TRBJ1-2; 10 bases match TRBD1. Germline V gene data show CDR1 as KGHSH and CDR2 as LQKENI. This CDR3 contains 19 residues. Trimming took 1 base from V and 7 from J; bases not matched to a gene: 18. CDR3 nucleotides: TGTGCCAGCTCACCACTTAGGACAGGACAGGGGGTCTCCAGAAGTGGCTACACCTTC. Encoded protein: CASSPLRTGQGVSRSGYTF.

The chain is built from TRBV9 and TRBJ2-1, with TRBD2 as a possible D gene (5 bases). V was clipped by 4 bases and J by 4 bases, with 15 bases between them. Germline loops: CDR1 SGDLS, CDR2 YYNGEE. This CDR3 is built from 15 residues. The CDR3 loop reads CASSPPGGRYNEQFF. The CDR3 coding sequence is TGTGCCAGCAGCCCTCCGGGCGGGCGATACAATGAGCAGTTCTTC.

The rearrangement links TRBV4-3 to TRBJ2-3; no clear D gene. V lost 0 bases and J lost 1, with 11 bases in between. Per the germline V gene, CDR1 is LGHNA and CDR2 is YSLEER. The CDR3 runs to 16 residues. CDR3 nucleotides: TGCGCCAGCAGCCAAGATGGTGGCTGGCGCACAGATACGCAGTATTTT. Translated, it gives CASSQDGGWRTDTQYF.

This clone was seen repeatedly, ten times or more. The CDR3 is CASSARAGGLSYNEQFF. The DNA for the CDR3 is TGTGCCAGTAGTGCCAGAGCGGGGGGGCTCTCCTACAATGAGCAGTTCTTC. The chain links TRBV19 to TRBJ2-1, with 10 bases identical to TRBD2. CDR3 length: 17 amino acids. Germline V gives CDR1 LNHDA, CDR2 SQIVND (reference sequence). V lost 5 bases and J lost 0; bases outside the gene matches: 7.

The chain links TRBV10-3 to TRBJ2-2, with 7 positions matching TRBD2. The V and J ends lost 5 bases and 5 bases, in that order; junction bases with no gene match: 14. Per germline, CDR1 ENHRY and CDR2 SYGVKD. The CDR3 consists of 17 residues. CDR3 in amino acids: CAISLPGLLFGTGELFF. DNA of the CDR3: TGTGCCATCAGTCTCCCGGGACTACTCTTCGGGACCGGGGAGCTGTTTTTT.

The chain couples TRBV12-3 or TRBV12-4 to TRBJ2-3; D ambiguous. V dropped 4 bases and J dropped 5 bases, with 4 bases sitting between them. The CDR3 covers 11 residues. The CDR3 reads CASSSLDTQYF. As DNA, the CDR3 is TGTGCCAGCAGTTCTCTAGATACGCAGTATTTT.

This rearrangement joins TRBV5-1 to TRBJ2-2; tentative D call: TRBD2 (5 bases). The CDR3 consists of 15 residues. V was cut by 6 bases and J by 0 bases, with 12 bases left in between. Germline CDR1 reads SGHRS; CDR2 reads YFSETQ. In DNA, the CDR3 is TGCGCCAGCAAGAGGCCGGGAACGAACACCGGGGAGCTGTTTTTT. Translated, it gives CASKRPGTNTGELFF.

This clone appeared once. The chain carries TRBV10-3 and TRBJ1-1, with TRBD1 matching over 8 bases. Germline V lookup: CDR1 ENHRY, CDR2 SYGVKD. The CDR3 is made up of 14 amino acids. V dropped 5 bases and J dropped 5; count of bases not matched to a gene: 7. In DNA, the CDR3 is TGTGCCATCAGTAACCCACAGGGGGGAACTGAAGCTTTCTTT. Translated, it gives CAISNPQGGTEAFF.

The chain links TRBV9 to TRBJ2-7; a weak D match, TRBD1 (6 bases). Trimming left V 3 bases short and J 2 bases short, with 15 bases between. CDR3 size: 15 residues. Germline V gene lookup returns CDR1 SGDLS and CDR2 YYNGEE. DNA of the CDR3: TGTGCCAGCAGCGGTAGGTGGGGGCGCCCCTACGAGCAGTACTTC. Encoded protein: CASSGRWGRPYEQYF.

A few counts support this clone. The chain uses TRBV6-5 and TRBJ1-4, with a weak D call TRBD1 (5 bases). Between the trimmed V and J ends, which lost 6 bases and 0 bases, there was a span of 8 bases. CDR3 length equals 14 residues. From germline, CDR1 is MNHEY and CDR2 SVGAGI. The CDR3 DNA reads TGTGCCAGCAGCCGGGGGGCAACTAATGAAAAACTGTTTTTT. It translates to CASSRGATNEKLFF.

This chain's CDR3 is CASSSLAGPGGEQFF. Written as DNA, the CDR3 is TGTGCCAGCAGTTCCCTAGCGGGGCCTGGCGGTGAGCAGTTCTTC. The chain couples TRBV27 to TRBJ2-1, with 9 bases lining up with TRBD2. CDR3 length: 15 amino acids. J lost 9 bases, V lost 4 bases, and 10 bases had no gene match. The germline CDR1 and CDR2 sequences are MNHEY and SMNVEV (reference sequence).

The rearrangement uses TRBV5-4 and TRBJ2-2, with 9 bases matching TRBD2. Trimming took 0 bases from V and 1 from J; bases not matched to a gene: 7. Germline lookup yields CDR1 SGHNT and CDR2 YYREEE (reference sequence). The CDR3 sequence is 18 residues long. The CDR3, as DNA: TGTGCCAGCAGCTTGGAGGGTCTAGCGGGGCAGAACACCGGGGAGCTGTTTTTT. It yields the protein CASSLEGLAGQNTGELFF.

The J gene is TRBJ2-5, the V gene TRBV18; D call uncertain. CDR3 size: 13 residues. The V end was cut by 6 bases, the J end by 4 bases, with 12 bases between. The germline V gene encodes CDR1 KGHSH and CDR2 LQKENI. The CDR3 spells CASSPRMVETQYF. CDR3 bases: TGTGCCAGCTCCCCGAGGATGGTAGAGACCCAGTACTTC.

The chain carries TRBV28 and TRBJ1-6; D is unclear. There are 14 residues in the CDR3. Germline CDR1 is MDHEN and CDR2 is SYDVKM. Trimming left V 7 bases short and J 3 bases short, with 10 bases between. The CDR3 DNA is TGTGCCAGCACAAGGCCGGGCTATAATTCACCCCTCCACTTT. Amino acid sequence: CASTRPGYNSPLHF.

J is TRBJ1-5 and V is TRBV6-2 or TRBV6-3, with D unclear. The CDR3 is 16 residues long. With 0 bases removed from V and 9 bases from J, the gap between germline ends came to 18 bases. CDR1 is MNHEY and CDR2 is SVGEGT in the germline V gene. CDR3 region: CASSYSSTGVFSPQHF. The CDR3 nucleotides are TGTGCCAGCAGTTACTCGAGTACCGGTGTATTTTCGCCCCAGCATTTT.